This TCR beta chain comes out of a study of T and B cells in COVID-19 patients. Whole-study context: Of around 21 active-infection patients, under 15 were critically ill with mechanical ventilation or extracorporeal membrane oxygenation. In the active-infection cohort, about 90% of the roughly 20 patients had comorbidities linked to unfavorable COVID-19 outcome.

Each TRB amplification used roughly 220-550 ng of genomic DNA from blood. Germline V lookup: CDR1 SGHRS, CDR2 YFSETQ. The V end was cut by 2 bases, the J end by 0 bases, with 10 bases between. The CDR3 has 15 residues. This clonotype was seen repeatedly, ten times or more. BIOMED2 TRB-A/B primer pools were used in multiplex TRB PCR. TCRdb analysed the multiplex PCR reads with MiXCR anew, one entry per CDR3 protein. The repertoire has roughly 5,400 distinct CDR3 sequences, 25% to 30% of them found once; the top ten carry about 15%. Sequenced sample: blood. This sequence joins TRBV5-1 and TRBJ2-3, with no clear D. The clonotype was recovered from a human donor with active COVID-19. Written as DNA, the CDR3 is TGCGCCAGCAGCTTAGTCCGTATTAGCACAGATACGCAGTATTTT. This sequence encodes CASSLVRISTDTQYF.